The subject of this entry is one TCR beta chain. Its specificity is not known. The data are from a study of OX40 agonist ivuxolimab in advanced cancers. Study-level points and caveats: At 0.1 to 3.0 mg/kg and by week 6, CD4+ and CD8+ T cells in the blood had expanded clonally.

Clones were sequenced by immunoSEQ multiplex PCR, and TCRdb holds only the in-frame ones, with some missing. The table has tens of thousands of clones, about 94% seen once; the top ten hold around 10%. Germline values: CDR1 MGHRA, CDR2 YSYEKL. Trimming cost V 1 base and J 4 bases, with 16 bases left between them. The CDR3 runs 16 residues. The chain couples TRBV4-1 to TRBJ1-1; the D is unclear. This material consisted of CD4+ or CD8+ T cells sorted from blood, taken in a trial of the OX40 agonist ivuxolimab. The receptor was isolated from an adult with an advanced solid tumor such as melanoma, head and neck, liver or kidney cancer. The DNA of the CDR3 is TGCGCCAGCAGCCAAGTAAAGAGGCTCCTAGGCACTGAAGCTTTCTTT. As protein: CASSQVKRLLGTEAFF.